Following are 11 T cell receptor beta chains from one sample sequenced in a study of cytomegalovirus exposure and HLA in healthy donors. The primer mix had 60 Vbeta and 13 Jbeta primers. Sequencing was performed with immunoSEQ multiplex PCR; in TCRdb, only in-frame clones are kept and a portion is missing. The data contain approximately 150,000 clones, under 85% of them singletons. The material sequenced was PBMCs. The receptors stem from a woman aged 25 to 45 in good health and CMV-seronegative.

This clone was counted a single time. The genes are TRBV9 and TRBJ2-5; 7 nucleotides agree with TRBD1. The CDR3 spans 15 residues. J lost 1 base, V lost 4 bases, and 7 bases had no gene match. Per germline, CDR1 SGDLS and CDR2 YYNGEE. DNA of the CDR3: TGTGCCAGCAGCTCCCGGGACAGCTTCCAAGAGACCCAGTACTTC. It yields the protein CASSSRDSFQETQYF.

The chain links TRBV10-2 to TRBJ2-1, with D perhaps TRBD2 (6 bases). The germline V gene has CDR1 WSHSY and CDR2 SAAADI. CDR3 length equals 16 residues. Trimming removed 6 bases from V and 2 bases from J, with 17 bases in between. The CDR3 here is CASSDLGSGAYNEQFF. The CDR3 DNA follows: TGCGCCAGCAGCGATCTGGGTAGCGGAGCCTACAATGAGCAGTTCTTC.

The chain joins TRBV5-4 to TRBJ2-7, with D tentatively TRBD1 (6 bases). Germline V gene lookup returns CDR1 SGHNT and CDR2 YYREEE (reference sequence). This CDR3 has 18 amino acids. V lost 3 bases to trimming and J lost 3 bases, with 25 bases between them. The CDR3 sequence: CASSSKKQGGSSRYEQYF. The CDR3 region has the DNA TGTGCCAGCAGCTCGAAAAAACAGGGTGGTAGTAGTCGCTACGAGCAGTACTTC.

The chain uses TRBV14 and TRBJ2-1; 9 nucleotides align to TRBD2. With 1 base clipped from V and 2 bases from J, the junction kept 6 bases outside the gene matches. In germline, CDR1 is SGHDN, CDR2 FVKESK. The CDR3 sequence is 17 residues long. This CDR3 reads CASSQVDIAGAYNEQFF. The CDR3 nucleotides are TGTGCCAGCAGCCAAGTCGATATAGCGGGAGCCTACAATGAGCAGTTCTTC.

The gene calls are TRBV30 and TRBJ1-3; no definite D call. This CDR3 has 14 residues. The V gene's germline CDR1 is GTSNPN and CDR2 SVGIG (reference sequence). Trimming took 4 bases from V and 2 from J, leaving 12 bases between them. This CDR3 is CAWKVWETGNTIYF. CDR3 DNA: TGTGCCTGGAAGGTTTGGGAGACTGGAAACACCATATATTTT.

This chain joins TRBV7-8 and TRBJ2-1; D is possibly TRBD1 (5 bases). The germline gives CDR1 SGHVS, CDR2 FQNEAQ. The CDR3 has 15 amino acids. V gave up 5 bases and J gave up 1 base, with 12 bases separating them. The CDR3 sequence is CASSATATSYNEQFF. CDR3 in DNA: TGTGCCAGCAGCGCGACAGCGACATCCTACAATGAGCAGTTCTTC. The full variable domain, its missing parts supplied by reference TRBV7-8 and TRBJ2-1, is GAGVSQSPRYKVAKRGQDVALRCDPISGHVSLFWYQQALGQGPEFLTYFQNEAQLDKSGLPSDRFFAERPEGSVSTLKIQRTQQEDSAVYLCASSATATSYNEQFFGPGTRLTVL.

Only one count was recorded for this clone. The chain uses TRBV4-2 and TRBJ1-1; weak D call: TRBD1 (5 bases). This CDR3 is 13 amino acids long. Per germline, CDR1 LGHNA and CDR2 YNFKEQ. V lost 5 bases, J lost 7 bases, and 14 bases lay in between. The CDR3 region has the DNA TGTGCCAGCAGCTACAGGACGAACCATGAAGCTTTCTTT. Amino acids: CASSYRTNHEAFF.

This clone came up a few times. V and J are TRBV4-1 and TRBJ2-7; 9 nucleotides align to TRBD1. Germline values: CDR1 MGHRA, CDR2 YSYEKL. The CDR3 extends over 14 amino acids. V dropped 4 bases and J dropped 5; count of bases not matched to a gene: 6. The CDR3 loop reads CASSPGTGRHEQYF. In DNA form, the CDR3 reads TGCGCCAGCAGCCCTGGGACAGGGAGGCACGAGCAGTACTTC.

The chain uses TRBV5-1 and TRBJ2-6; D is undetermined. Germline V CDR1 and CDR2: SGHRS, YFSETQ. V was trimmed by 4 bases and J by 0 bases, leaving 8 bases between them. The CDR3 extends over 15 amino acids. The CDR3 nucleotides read TGCGCCAGCAGCCTAACGGTCTCTGGGGCCAACGTCCTGACTTTC. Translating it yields CASSLTVSGANVLTF.

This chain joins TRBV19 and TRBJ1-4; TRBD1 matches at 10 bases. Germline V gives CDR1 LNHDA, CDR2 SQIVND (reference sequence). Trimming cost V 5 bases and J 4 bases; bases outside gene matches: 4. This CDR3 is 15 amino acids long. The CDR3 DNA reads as TGTGCCAGTAGTTTTGGGACAGGGGATAATGAAAAACTGTTTTTT. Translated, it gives CASSFGTGDNEKLFF.

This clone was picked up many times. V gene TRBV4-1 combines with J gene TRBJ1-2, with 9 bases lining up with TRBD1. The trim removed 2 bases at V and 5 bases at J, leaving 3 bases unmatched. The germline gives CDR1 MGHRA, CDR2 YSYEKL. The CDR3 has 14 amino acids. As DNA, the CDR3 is TGCGCCAGCAGCCAATCGGACAGGGGATATGGCTACACCTTC. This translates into CASSQSDRGYGYTF.